A single sample is the source of the 20 T cell receptor beta chains below, sequenced in a study of blood T cell repertoires in COVID-19. The repertoire was sequenced with immunoSEQ multiplex PCR; TCRdb's copy has only in-frame clones and lacks some. The repertoire holds roughly 70,000 clones, with roughly 88% as singletons. Input material: peripheral blood. The receptors were gathered from a woman in her seventies with acute or convalescent COVID-19.

V and J are TRBV10-3 and TRBJ1-6; a weak D match, TRBD1 (5 bases). The CDR3 totals 13 residues. Germline V gene data show CDR1 as ENHRY and CDR2 as SYGVKD. Trimming shortened V by 6 bases and J by 6 bases, and 9 bases separated the two germline ends. CDR3 amino acids: CAIRGVGNSPLHF. In DNA, the CDR3 is TGTGCCATCAGAGGGGTAGGTAATTCACCCCTCCACTTT.

The chain joins TRBV7-9 to TRBJ1-3; no clear D. The CDR3 totals 14 residues. Germline lookup yields CDR1 SEHNR and CDR2 FQNEAQ (reference sequence). V lost 4 bases to trimming and J lost 4 bases, with 11 bases between them. Here the CDR3 reads CASSSWTGGNTIYF. CDR3 bases: TGTGCCAGCAGCTCGTGGACTGGAGGAAACACCATATATTTT. The variable domain in full, with the rest retrieved from reference TRBV7-9 and TRBJ1-3, is DTGVSQNPRHKITKRGQNVTFRCDPISEHNRLYWYRQTLGQGPEFLTYFQNEAQLEKSRLLSDRFSAERPKGSFSTLEIQRTEQGDSAMYLCASSSWTGGNTIYFGEGSWLTVV.

This sequence joins TRBV28 and TRBJ2-6; 12 positions match TRBD1. The CDR3 covers 17 residues. With V trimmed by 5 bases and J by 4 bases, 6 bases remained unmatched. Germline values: CDR1 MDHEN, CDR2 SYDVKM. The CDR3, as DNA: TGTGCCAGCAGTCCGGGACAGGGGGCCGCGGGGGCCAACGTCCTGACTTTC. Encoded protein: CASSPGQGAAGANVLTF.

V and J are TRBV5-6 and TRBJ1-6, with 7 bases lining up with TRBD1. Germline V gene lookup returns CDR1 SGHDT and CDR2 YYEEEE. Losses at the gene ends were 4 bases for V and 5 bases for J; bases not matched to a gene: 6. This CDR3 is built from 15 residues. The CDR3 region is CASSPRGQNNSPLHF. The CDR3 region has the DNA TGTGCCAGCAGCCCTAGGGGACAGAATAATTCACCCCTCCACTTT.

This chain joins TRBV7-9 and TRBJ2-5; weak D call: TRBD1 (6 bases). The germline gives CDR1 SEHNR, CDR2 FQNEAQ (reference sequence). CDR3 length: 14 amino acids. V was pared by 5 bases and J by 2 bases, with 12 bases between. The CDR3 nucleotides are TGTGCCAGCAGCCGAATACAGGGTCAAGAGACCCAGTACTTC. This gives the protein CASSRIQGQETQYF.

This chain links TRBV4-3 with TRBJ2-4; D might be TRBD2 (6 bases). V lost 0 bases and J lost 9, with 9 bases in between. Germline V gene sequence: CDR1 LGHNA, CDR2 YSLEER. This CDR3 is 13 amino acids long. The CDR3 DNA reads as TGCGCCAGCAGCCAAGATATGGAGGGCATTCAGTACTTC. It is translated as CASSQDMEGIQYF.

The rearrangement joins TRBV10-2 to TRBJ2-7; a possible D gene is TRBD1 (6 bases). CDR1 is WSHSY, CDR2 SAAADI, per germline. Trimming pared 7 bases from V and 5 bases from J, leaving 18 bases between. The CDR3 is made up of 14 amino acids. The CDR3 sequence is CASKDRPEWNEQYF. The CDR3 DNA is TGCGCCAGCAAGGACAGACCCGAATGGAACGAGCAGTACTTC.

The rearrangement uses TRBV14 and TRBJ2-1; the D gene is possibly TRBD2 (5 bases). V was clipped by 1 base and J by 8 bases, with 18 bases between them. The CDR3 has 16 residues. The germline gives CDR1 SGHDN, CDR2 FVKESK. The CDR3 sequence is CASSQVSVTYGDEQFF. The CDR3 DNA follows: TGTGCCAGCAGCCAAGTTAGCGTAACCTACGGGGATGAGCAGTTCTTC.

This clone turned up a few times. The chain links TRBV27 to TRBJ2-7, with TRBD1 identical over 8 bases. V was clipped by 5 bases and J by 1 base; unmatched bases: 1. The CDR3 is 13 amino acids. The germline CDR1 and CDR2 sequences are MNHEY and SMNVEV (reference sequence). In nucleotides, the CDR3 is TGTGCCAGCAGTAGGACAGGGTCCTACGAGCAGTACTTC. It specifies CASSRTGSYEQYF.

This chain links TRBV28 with TRBJ1-2; D gene uncertain. Germline V gene data show CDR1 as MDHEN and CDR2 as SYDVKM. Trimming removed 4 bases at V and 7 bases at J, with 13 bases between. The CDR3 is 13 residues long. Here the CDR3 DNA reads TGTGCCAGCAGTTCCCCCAACAGCAGTGGCTACACCTTC. Protein product: CASSSPNSSGYTF.

The chain combines TRBV30 with TRBJ1-6; D gene uncertain. The CDR3 consists of 12 residues. The germline V gene encodes CDR1 GTSNPN and CDR2 SVGIG (reference sequence). Deletions cut 2 bases from V and 10 bases from J, with 9 bases between. The DNA for the CDR3 is TGTGCCTGGAGTAGGAAGAGGTCACCCCTCCACTTT. Translating it yields CAWSRKRSPLHF.

This chain uses TRBV2 with TRBJ1-4, with D perhaps matching TRBD1 (5 bases). The V and J ends lost 7 bases and 6 bases respectively, with 18 bases between them. The CDR3 extends over 15 amino acids. Germline CDR1 is SNHLY and CDR2 is FYNNEI. In nucleotides, the CDR3 is TGTGCCAGCACTTCCCATCTGGGGCCGGATGAAAAACTGTTTTTT. Its translation is CASTSHLGPDEKLFF.

This rearrangement joins TRBV5-1 to TRBJ2-7; D call uncertain. Germline CDR1 SGHRS, CDR2 YFSETQ. V lost 0 bases, J lost 3 bases, and 13 bases lay in between. CDR3 length equals 15 residues. The CDR3 here is CASSLGAGSVYEQYF. The CDR3 DNA reads TGCGCCAGCAGCTTGGGGGCTGGCAGTGTCTACGAGCAGTACTTC. Based on the CDR3 plus reference TRBV5-1 and TRBJ2-7, the full variable domain is KAGVTQTPRYLIKTRGQQVTLSCSPISGHRSVSWYQQTPGQGLQFLFEYFSETQRNKGNFPGRFSGRQFSNSRSEMNVSTLELGDSALYLCASSLGAGSVYEQYFGPGTRLTVT.

This rearrangement joins TRBV7-2 to TRBJ1-2, with D possibly being TRBD1 (5 bases). V gave up 1 base and J gave up 4 bases, with 10 bases separating them. This CDR3 is built from 14 residues. Germline V CDR1 and CDR2: SGHTA, FQGNSA. The CDR3 nucleotides are TGTGCCAGCAGCTTAGAAGGGGCAGGCTATGGCTACACCTTC. It codes for CASSLEGAGYGYTF.

V and J are TRBV10-3 and TRBJ1-3, with TRBD1 matching over 9 bases. Trimming removed 6 bases from V and 3 bases from J; junction bases left unmatched: 9. The CDR3 consists of 16 residues. CDR1 and CDR2 from the germline V gene are ENHRY and SYGVKD. CDR3 sequence reads: CAISGRGQGNGNTIYF. CDR3 bases: TGTGCCATCAGCGGGAGGGGACAGGGAAATGGAAACACCATATATTTT.

The V and J genes are TRBV5-5 and TRBJ2-2, with a weak D call TRBD2 (6 bases). CDR1 and CDR2 (germline): SGHKS, YYEKEE (reference sequence). Trimming took off 0 bases at V and 5 bases at J, with 11 bases between the two ends. The CDR3 consists of 15 residues. CDR3 sequence (DNA): TGTGCCAGCAGCTTGGAAGTTCGGGGGACCGGGGAGCTGTTTTTT. This encodes CASSLEVRGTGELFF.

This CDR3 is CASSRTDKAYNEQFF. The CDR3 DNA follows: TGTGCCAGCAGTAGGACAGACAAGGCCTACAATGAGCAGTTCTTC. The V and J genes are TRBV28 and TRBJ2-1, with D maybe TRBD1 (6 bases). The ends were cut back, 5 bases at V and 2 bases at J, with 13 bases in the middle. The CDR3 is 15 residues long. Germline V gives CDR1 MDHEN, CDR2 SYDVKM.

This clone was found once. The genes are TRBV7-9 and TRBJ1-2; 7 positions agree with TRBD1. The CDR3 totals 15 residues. Germline loops: CDR1 SEHNR, CDR2 FQNEAQ (reference sequence). V gave up 1 base and J gave up 6 bases; unmatched junction bases: 8. The CDR3 region has the DNA TGTGCCAGCAGCTTAGGAACAGGGGTGATGGATGGCTACACCTTC. It translates to CASSLGTGVMDGYTF.

J is TRBJ1-4 and V is TRBV14; D is unresolved. The CDR3 has 20 amino acids. V lost 0 bases, J lost 7 bases, and 27 bases lay in between. CDR1 and CDR2 from the germline V gene are SGHDN and FVKESK. CDR3 sequence reads: CASSQDRAGATMRFGEKLFF. The CDR3 nucleotides read TGTGCCAGCAGCCAAGATCGAGCGGGCGCGACGATGAGGTTTGGTGAAAAACTGTTTTTT.

This clone occurred once. The CDR3 nucleotides are TGTGCCAGCAACAGGGACAGGGGGCTCACCAAGCCCCAGCATTTT. Translation: CASNRDRGLTKPQHF. The V call is TRBV6-5, the J call TRBJ1-5; 12 bases match TRBD1. Germline V gene data show CDR1 as MNHEY and CDR2 as SVGAGI. This CDR3 contains 15 residues. The V segment lost 7 bases and the J segment 8 bases; nucleotides outside the gene matches: 9.